The 25 T cell receptor beta chains below come from one sample, sequenced in a study of Ad26.COV2.S vaccination and SARS-CoV-2 variants. Described treatment: 15 to 20 received Ad26.COV2.S at low or high dose, single or two shots; 5 received placebo; per-sample allocation not given. After the first vaccine or placebo injection, samples were drawn on day 63. Repertoires were generated with immunoSEQ multiplex PCR, while TCRdb's copy carries only in-frame clones and drops some. The data hold 250,000 to 300,000 clones, with around 87% observed a single time. The sample consisted of peripheral blood, taken in a trial of Ad26.COV2.S vaccine versus placebo. The source is a person between 18 and 60 years old who received the Ad26.COV2.S COVID-19 vaccine or a placebo.

The chain employs TRBV11-2 and TRBJ2-3; 8 bases fit TRBD1. CDR1 and CDR2 from the germline V gene are SGHAT and FQNNGV. The CDR3 covers 16 residues. J gave up 2 bases and V 5 bases, and 9 bases lay outside the gene matches. The CDR3 region is CASSLGQGTSTDTQYF. CDR3 in DNA: TGTGCCAGCAGCCTAGGACAGGGTACCTCCACAGATACGCAGTATTTT. Combining the CDR3 with reference TRBV11-2 and TRBJ2-3 gives the whole variable domain EAGVAQSPRYKIIEKRQSVAFWCNPISGHATLYWYQQILGQGPKLLIQFQNNGVVDDSQLPKDRFSAERLKGVDSTLKIQPAKLEDSAVYLCASSLGQGTSTDTQYFGPGTRLTVL.

The V call is TRBV5-1, the J call TRBJ1-3, with TRBD1 as a possible D gene (5 bases). V dropped 1 base and J dropped 0 bases, with 14 bases sitting between them. The germline V gene encodes CDR1 SGHRS and CDR2 YFSETQ. The length of the CDR3 is 17 residues. This CDR3 is CASSLSGSGFSGNTIYF. The DNA of the CDR3 is TGCGCCAGCAGCTTGAGTGGGTCAGGGTTCTCTGGAAACACCATATATTTT.

The chain has TRBV14 and TRBJ2-3; maybe TRBD1 (5 bases). Germline CDR1 reads SGHDN; CDR2 reads FVKESK. This CDR3 is 16 amino acids long. V lost 6 bases and J 2 bases, leaving 18 bases between the germline ends. The CDR3 loop is CASRPVGLSNTDTQYF. DNA for the CDR3: TGTGCCAGCAGGCCCGTGGGGCTTTCAAACACAGATACGCAGTATTTT.

This clone was detected a few times. The gene calls are TRBV6-1 and TRBJ1-5; 7 nucleotides line up with TRBD1. The CDR3 loop spans 15 amino acids. The trim removed 3 bases at V and 1 base at J, leaving 3 bases unmatched. CDR1 and CDR2 from the germline V gene are MNHNS and SASEGT. DNA for the CDR3: TGTGCCAGCAGTGACAAGGACAGGAGCAATCAGCCCCAGCATTTT. Amino acid sequence: CASSDKDRSNQPQHF.

In DNA, the CDR3 is TGTGCCAGCAGCTTAGCGCGGCTAGCGGGAGGGCCTTGGAATGAGCAGTTCTTC. Its translation: CASSLARLAGGPWNEQFF. The chain links TRBV7-9 to TRBJ2-1; 12 nucleotides agree with TRBD2. The CDR3 spans 18 residues. V dropped 0 bases and J dropped 7; count of bases not matched to a gene: 10. CDR1 and CDR2 (germline): SEHNR, FQNEAQ (reference sequence).

The rearrangement joins TRBV6-2 or TRBV6-3 to TRBJ1-2; 7 positions match TRBD1. In germline, CDR1 is MNHEY, CDR2 SVGEGT. This CDR3 has 14 amino acids. Trimming took 5 bases from V and 5 from J; bases not matched to a gene: 8. The CDR3 DNA reads as TGTGCCAGCAGTCCACTGGGACAGAGATATGGCTACACCTTC. As protein: CASSPLGQRYGYTF.

V is TRBV30 and J is TRBJ1-2; D might be TRBD1 (6 bases). The ends were cut back, 0 bases at V and 7 bases at J, with 9 bases in the middle. CDR3 size: 12 residues. Per the germline V gene, CDR1 is GTSNPN and CDR2 is SVGIG (reference sequence). The CDR3 spells CAWSVQGGGYTF. The CDR3 bases are TGTGCCTGGAGTGTACAGGGTGGTGGCTACACCTTC.

V gene TRBV7-9 combines with J gene TRBJ2-3, with TRBD2 identical over 15 bases. Germline values: CDR1 SEHNR, CDR2 FQNEAQ (reference sequence). The CDR3 totals 17 residues. Unmatched junction bases numbered 4, after V lost 3 bases and J lost 3 bases. DNA of the CDR3: TGTGCCAGCAGCTTCGGACTAGCGGGAGGGCCGACAGATACGCAGTATTTT. Protein sequence: CASSFGLAGGPTDTQYF.

The table lists this clone with a few counts. The chain uses TRBV9 and TRBJ1-6; D gene ambiguous. The CDR3 sequence is 15 residues long. The V gene's germline CDR1 is SGDLS and CDR2 YYNGEE. Between the trimmed V and J ends, which lost 1 base and 8 bases, there was a span of 13 bases. CDR3: CASSVSTGTHSPLHF. The CDR3 DNA sequence: TGTGCCAGCAGCGTATCGACGGGAACCCATTCACCCCTCCACTTT. Supplemented by reference TRBV9 and TRBJ1-6, the full variable domain reads DSGVTQTPKHLITATGQRVTLRCSPRSGDLSVYWYQQSLDQGLQFLIQYYNGEERAKGNILERFSAQQFPDLHSELNLSSLELGDSALYFCASSVSTGTHSPLHFGNGTRLTVT.

CDR3 region: CASSDFGSRSNQPQHF. In DNA form, the CDR3 reads TGTGCCAGCAGTGACTTCGGGTCCAGGAGCAATCAGCCCCAGCATTTT. V and J are TRBV6-1 and TRBJ1-5; no definite D call. Germline V lookup: CDR1 MNHNS, CDR2 SASEGT. The CDR3 spans 16 residues. V was trimmed by 3 bases and J by 1 base, leaving 13 bases between them.

The chain couples TRBV14 to TRBJ2-3; TRBD1 matches 7 bases. The ends lost 2 bases at V and 6 bases at J; junction bases unmatched: 11. The CDR3 loop spans 16 amino acids. In germline, CDR1 is SGHDN, CDR2 FVKESK. In DNA, the CDR3 is TGTGCCAGCAGCCAAAAAACGACAGGGAAGAGCGATACGCAGTATTTT. Translation gives CASSQKTTGKSDTQYF.

This chain connects TRBV18 to TRBJ2-1, with D maybe TRBD1 (5 bases). The CDR3 loop spans 15 amino acids. In germline, CDR1 is KGHSH, CDR2 LQKENI. V lost 0 bases, J lost 2 bases, and 8 bases lay in between. CDR3 nucleotides: TGTGCCAGCTCACCACCGCCAGGGACCTACAATGAGCAGTTCTTC. Protein: CASSPPPGTYNEQFF.

V and J are TRBV14 and TRBJ1-1, with D possibly being TRBD1 (6 bases). Looked up from germline, CDR1 is SGHDN and CDR2 is FVKESK. The CDR3 runs to 13 residues. V shed 4 bases and J shed 7 bases, with 13 bases lying between them. This chain's CDR3 is CASSRGQAGEAFF. The CDR3 DNA reads as TGTGCCAGCAGCCGGGGGCAAGCTGGTGAAGCTTTCTTT.

This rearrangement joins TRBV7-9 to TRBJ1-6; perhaps TRBD1 as D (5 bases). This CDR3 contains 15 residues. The germline V gene has CDR1 SEHNR and CDR2 FQNEAQ (reference sequence). Trimming removed 5 bases from V and 10 bases from J, with 18 bases in between. CDR3 coding DNA: TGTGCCAGCAGCAGGGTCCCGGGGGGAAAGTCACCCCTCCACTTT. This encodes CASSRVPGGKSPLHF.

The chain recombines TRBV7-9 with TRBJ2-2; D possibly corresponds to TRBD1 (6 bases). V was clipped by 1 base and J by 8 bases, with 11 bases between them. Germline CDR1 reads SEHNR; CDR2 reads FQNEAQ (reference sequence). The CDR3 totals 14 residues. The CDR3 sequence: CASSLEGDVGELFF. The CDR3 DNA is TGTGCCAGCAGCTTAGAGGGGGACGTGGGGGAGCTGTTTTTT.

This chain uses TRBV18 with TRBJ1-6; 7 nucleotides align to TRBD1. This CDR3 comprises 14 residues. Per the germline V gene, CDR1 is KGHSH and CDR2 is LQKENI. The ends lost 4 bases at V and 6 bases at J; junction bases unmatched: 3. The CDR3 DNA reads TGTGCCAGCTCACAGGACAGGACTAATTCACCCCTCCACTTT. This codes for CASSQDRTNSPLHF.

In the case of this clone: The junction and the germline gene differ at one end; a read error may be behind it. Other DNA sequences of this sample code for an identical CDR3. The rearrangement joins TRBV4-1 to TRBJ1-1; 7 positions match TRBD1. The CDR3 is made up of 18 amino acids. Germline CDR1 and CDR2: MGHRA and YSYEKL. CDR3 nucleotide sequence: TGCGCTAGCAGCCAAGAGCGGTCCGGGACAGCTTTTGGTCGGGTAGCTTTCTTT. It encodes CASSQERSGTAFGRVAFF.

CDR3 protein: CATSSHRGLGNEQFF. The CDR3 DNA is TGTGCCACCAGCAGCCACAGGGGGCTAGGCAATGAGCAGTTCTTC. The V call is TRBV15, the J call TRBJ2-1; 9 nucleotides match TRBD1. Per germline, CDR1 LNHNV and CDR2 YYDKDF (reference sequence). After removal of 3 bases from V and 6 bases from J, the junction contained 6 bases not matched to a gene. This CDR3 is 15 amino acids long.

As to this clone: This CDR3 is also generated by other DNA sequences in the sample. V is TRBV5-1 and J is TRBJ1-3; D is uncertain. CDR1 is SGHRS and CDR2 is YFSETQ in the germline V gene. The CDR3 totals 14 residues. Trimming removed 0 bases at V and 0 bases at J, with 4 bases between. CDR3 in DNA: TGCGCCAGCAGCTTGGGTGGCTCTGGAAACACCATATATTTT. It yields the protein CASSLGGSGNTIYF. Looking up the rest from reference TRBV5-1 and TRBJ1-3 gives the full variable domain: KAGVTQTPRYLIKTRGQQVTLSCSPISGHRSVSWYQQTPGQGLQFLFEYFSETQRNKGNFPGRFSGRQFSNSRSEMNVSTLELGDSALYLCASSLGGSGNTIYFGEGSWLTVV.

The CDR3, as DNA: TGTGCCAGCAGTGAGGGTCTGAACTACGAGCAGTACTTC. It yields the protein CASSEGLNYEQYF. This sequence joins TRBV2 and TRBJ2-7; no clear D gene. This CDR3 spans 13 amino acids. Germline assignment: CDR1 SNHLY and CDR2 FYNNEI. Trimming took 3 bases from V and 3 from J, leaving 9 bases between them.

The chain combines TRBV7-2 with TRBJ2-1; D is tentatively TRBD1 or TRBD2 (5 bases each). Germline CDR1 and CDR2: SGHTA and FQGNSA. The CDR3 covers 15 residues. Trimming removed 4 bases from V and 5 bases from J, with 15 bases in between. In nucleotides, the CDR3 is TGTGCCAGCAGCTCCATGGGGGTTTCGAACAATGAGCAGTTCTTC. Translation gives CASSSMGVSNNEQFF.

The gene calls are TRBV30 and TRBJ1-5; 9 bases map to TRBD1. The germline V gene has CDR1 GTSNPN and CDR2 SVGIG (reference sequence). This CDR3 contains 18 residues. With V trimmed by 0 bases and J by 3 bases, 12 bases remained unmatched. CDR3 sequence reads: CAWSVLSVTGGLNQPQHF. The CDR3, as DNA: TGTGCCTGGAGTGTATTGTCCGTTACAGGGGGCCTCAATCAGCCCCAGCATTTT.

The genes are TRBV28 and TRBJ1-2; TRBD1 aligns across 9 bases. The germline V gene encodes CDR1 MDHEN and CDR2 SYDVKM. Trimming at V came to 10 bases and at J to 7 bases, leaving 16 bases not matched to a gene. The CDR3 consists of 15 residues. Here the CDR3 reads CAIWSRDRDQGGYTF. CDR3 nucleotide sequence: TGTGCCATCTGGTCCCGGGACAGGGACCAGGGTGGCTACACCTTC.

This chain links TRBV7-9 with TRBJ1-1; possibly TRBD1 for D (5 bases). V gave up 3 bases and J gave up 4 bases, with 21 bases separating them. Per the germline V gene, CDR1 is SEHNR and CDR2 is FQNEAQ (reference sequence). This CDR3 has 17 residues. This CDR3 reads CASSFASGTSRGTEAFF. In DNA, the CDR3 is TGTGCCAGCAGCTTCGCTTCCGGGACTAGTAGGGGCACTGAAGCTTTCTTT.

The chain couples TRBV7-9 to TRBJ1-1; TRBD1 might be the D (5 bases). V lost 5 bases and J 5 bases, leaving 9 bases between the germline ends. The germline CDR1 and CDR2 sequences are SEHNR and FQNEAQ (reference sequence). CDR3 length: 12 amino acids. CDR3 DNA sequence: TGTGCCAGCAGCCGGGGGAGTACTGAAGCTTTCTTT. Translated, it gives CASSRGSTEAFF.